This T cell receptor beta chain was sequenced in a study of blood T cell repertoires in COVID-19. Sequencing was performed with immunoSEQ multiplex PCR; in TCRdb, only in-frame clones are kept and a portion is missing. The sample consists of about 110,000 clones, roughly 72% of them appearing once. The CDR3 totals 13 residues. Trimming removed 4 bases from V and 6 bases from J, with 12 bases in between. CDR1 is SGHAT and CDR2 is FQNNGV in the germline V gene. The sequence came from an elderly man with acute or convalescent COVID-19. V gene TRBV11-2 combines with J gene TRBJ1-2; maybe TRBD1 (5 bases). Sequences were obtained from peripheral blood. CDR3 loop: CASSSRGGNGYTF. The DNA of the CDR3 is TGTGCCAGCAGCTCCCGGGGCGGGAATGGCTACACCTTC.